Here is one T cell receptor beta chain with its context. The data derive from a study of control samples from healthy donors and cancer patients. Germline CDR1 MGHRA, CDR2 YSYEKL. This CDR3 spans 15 amino acids. The ends lost 1 base at V and 7 bases at J; junction bases unmatched: 5. Assay used: immunoSEQ multiplex PCR; TCRdb lists only in-frame clones, some missing. The sample contains about 130,000 clones, about 93% of which appear only once. The sample comprised PBMCs. The chain uses TRBV4-1 and TRBJ2-1; 9 bases fit TRBD1. This TCR derives from a man aged 60-69 years with colorectal cancer. CDR3 protein: CASSQGDRDSNEQFF. The CDR3, as DNA: TGCGCCAGCAGCCAAGGGGACAGGGATTCGAATGAGCAGTTCTTC.